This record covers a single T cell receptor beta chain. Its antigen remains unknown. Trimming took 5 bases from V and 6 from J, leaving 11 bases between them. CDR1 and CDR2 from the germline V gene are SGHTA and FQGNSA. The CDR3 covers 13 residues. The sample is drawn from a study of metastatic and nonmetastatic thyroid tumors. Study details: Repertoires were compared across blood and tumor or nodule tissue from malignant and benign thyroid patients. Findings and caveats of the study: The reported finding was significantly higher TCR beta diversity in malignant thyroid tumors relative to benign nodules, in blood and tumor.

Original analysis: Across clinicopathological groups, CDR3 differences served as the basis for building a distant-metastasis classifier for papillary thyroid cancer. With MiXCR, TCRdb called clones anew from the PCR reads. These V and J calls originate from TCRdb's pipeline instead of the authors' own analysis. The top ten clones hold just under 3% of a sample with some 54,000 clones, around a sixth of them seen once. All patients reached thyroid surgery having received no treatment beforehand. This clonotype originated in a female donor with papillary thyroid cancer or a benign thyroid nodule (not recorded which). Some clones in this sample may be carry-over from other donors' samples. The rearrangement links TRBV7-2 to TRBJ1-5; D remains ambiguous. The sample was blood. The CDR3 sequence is CASSVDIAQPQHF. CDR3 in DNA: TGTGCCAGCAGCGTAGACATTGCTCAGCCCCAGCATTTT. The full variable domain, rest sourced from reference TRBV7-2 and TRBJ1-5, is GAGVSQSPSNKVTEKGKDVELRCDPISGHTALYWYRQSLGQGLEFLIYFQGNSAPDKSGLPSDRFSAERTGGSVSTLTIQRTQQEDSAVYLCASSVDIAQPQHFGDGTRLSIL.